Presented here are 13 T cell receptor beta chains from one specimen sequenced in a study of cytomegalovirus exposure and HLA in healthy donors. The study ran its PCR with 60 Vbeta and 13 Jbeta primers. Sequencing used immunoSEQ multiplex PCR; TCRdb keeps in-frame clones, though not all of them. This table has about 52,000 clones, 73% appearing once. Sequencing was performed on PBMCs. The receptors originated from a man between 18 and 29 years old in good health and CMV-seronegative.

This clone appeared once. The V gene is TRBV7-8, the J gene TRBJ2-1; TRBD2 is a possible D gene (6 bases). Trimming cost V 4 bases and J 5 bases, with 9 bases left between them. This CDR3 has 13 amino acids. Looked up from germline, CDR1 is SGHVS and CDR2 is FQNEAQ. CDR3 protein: CASSSGLNNEQFF. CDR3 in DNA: TGTGCCAGCAGCTCAGGACTAAACAATGAGCAGTTCTTC.

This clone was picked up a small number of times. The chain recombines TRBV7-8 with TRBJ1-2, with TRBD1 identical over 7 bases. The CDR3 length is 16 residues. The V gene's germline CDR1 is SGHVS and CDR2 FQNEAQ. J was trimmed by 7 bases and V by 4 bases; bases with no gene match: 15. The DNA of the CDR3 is TGTGCCAGCAGCTCCAGGACAGGTTCGTCGATTTTTGGCTACACCTTC. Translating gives CASSSRTGSSIFGYTF.

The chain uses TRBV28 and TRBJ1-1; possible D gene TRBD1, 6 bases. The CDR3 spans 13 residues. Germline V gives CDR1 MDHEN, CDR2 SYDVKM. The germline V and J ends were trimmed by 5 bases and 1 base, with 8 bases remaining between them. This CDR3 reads CASSPQGNTEAFF. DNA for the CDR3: TGTGCCAGCAGTCCACAGGGGAACACTGAAGCTTTCTTT.

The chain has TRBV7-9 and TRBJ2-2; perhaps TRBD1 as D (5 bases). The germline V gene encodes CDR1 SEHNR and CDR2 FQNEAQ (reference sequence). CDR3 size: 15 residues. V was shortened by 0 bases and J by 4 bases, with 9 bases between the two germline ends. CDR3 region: CASSLALQGTGELFF. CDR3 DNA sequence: TGTGCCAGCAGCTTAGCGCTTCAGGGCACCGGGGAGCTGTTTTTT.

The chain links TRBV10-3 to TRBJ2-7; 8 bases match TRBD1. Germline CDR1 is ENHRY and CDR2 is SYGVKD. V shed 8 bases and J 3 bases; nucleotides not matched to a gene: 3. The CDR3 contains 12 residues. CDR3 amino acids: CAIQGQGYEQYF. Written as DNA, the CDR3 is TGTGCCATCCAAGGACAGGGCTACGAGCAGTACTTC.

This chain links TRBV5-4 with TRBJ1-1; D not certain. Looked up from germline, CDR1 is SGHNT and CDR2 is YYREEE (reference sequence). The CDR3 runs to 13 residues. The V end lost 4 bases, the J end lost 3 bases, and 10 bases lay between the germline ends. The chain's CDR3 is CASSSGEYTEAFF. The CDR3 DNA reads TGTGCCAGCAGCAGCGGGGAATACACTGAAGCTTTCTTT.

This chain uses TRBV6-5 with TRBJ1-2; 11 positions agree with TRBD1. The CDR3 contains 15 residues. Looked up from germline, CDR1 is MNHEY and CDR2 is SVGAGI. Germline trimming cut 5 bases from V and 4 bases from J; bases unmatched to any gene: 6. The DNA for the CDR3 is TGTGCCAGCAGTGGCAGGACAGGGGGCCTCTATGGCTACACCTTC. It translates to CASSGRTGGLYGYTF.

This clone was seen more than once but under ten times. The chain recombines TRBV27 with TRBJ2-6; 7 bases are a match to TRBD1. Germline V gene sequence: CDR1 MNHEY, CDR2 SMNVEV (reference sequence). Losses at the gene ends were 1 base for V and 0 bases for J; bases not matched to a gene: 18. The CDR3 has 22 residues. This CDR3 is CASSLYFRAGTERLSGANVLTF. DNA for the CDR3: TGTGCCAGCAGTTTATATTTCCGCGCCGGGACAGAAAGACTCTCTGGGGCCAACGTCCTGACTTTC. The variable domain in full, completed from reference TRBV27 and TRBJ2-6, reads EAQVTQNPRYLITVTGKKLTVTCSQNMNHEYMSWYRQDPGLGLRQIYYSMNVEVTDKGDVPEGYKVSRKEKRNFPLILESPSPNQTSLYFCASSLYFRAGTERLSGANVLTFGAGSRLTVL.

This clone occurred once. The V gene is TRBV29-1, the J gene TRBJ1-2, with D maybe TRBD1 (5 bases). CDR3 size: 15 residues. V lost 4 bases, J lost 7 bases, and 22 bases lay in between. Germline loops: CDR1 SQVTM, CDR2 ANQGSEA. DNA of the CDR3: TGCAGCGTTGGCACCTCCCGGGCAGGGATCGTTGGCTACACCTTC. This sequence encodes CSVGTSRAGIVGYTF.

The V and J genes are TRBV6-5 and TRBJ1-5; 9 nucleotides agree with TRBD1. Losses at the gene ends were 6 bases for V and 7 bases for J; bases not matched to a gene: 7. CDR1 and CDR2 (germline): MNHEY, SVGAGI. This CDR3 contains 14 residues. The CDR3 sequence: CASSETGGGQPQHF. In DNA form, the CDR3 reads TGTGCCAGCAGCGAAACAGGGGGCGGGCAGCCCCAGCATTTT.

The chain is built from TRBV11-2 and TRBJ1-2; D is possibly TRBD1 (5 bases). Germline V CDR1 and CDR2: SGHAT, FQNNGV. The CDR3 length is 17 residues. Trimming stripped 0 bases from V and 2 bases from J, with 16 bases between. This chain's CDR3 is CASSLDIGGVRNYGYTF. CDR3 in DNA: TGTGCCAGCAGCTTAGATATCGGGGGGGTAAGGAACTATGGCTACACCTTC.

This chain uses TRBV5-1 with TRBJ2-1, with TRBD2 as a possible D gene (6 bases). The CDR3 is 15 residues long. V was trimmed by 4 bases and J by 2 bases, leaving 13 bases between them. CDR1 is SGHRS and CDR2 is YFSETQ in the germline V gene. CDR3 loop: CASSPGLGPYNEQFF. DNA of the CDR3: TGCGCCAGCAGCCCGGGACTCGGCCCCTACAATGAGCAGTTCTTC.

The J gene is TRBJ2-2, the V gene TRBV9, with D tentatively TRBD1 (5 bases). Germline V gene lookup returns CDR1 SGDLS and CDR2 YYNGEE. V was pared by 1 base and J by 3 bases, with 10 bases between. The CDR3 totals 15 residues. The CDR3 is CASSVWGSDTGELFF. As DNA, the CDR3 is TGTGCCAGCAGCGTATGGGGCTCAGACACCGGGGAGCTGTTTTTT.